This TCR beta chain came from a study of regulatory T cells in long-lasting Graves disease. Study-level information: Persistent cases took antithyroid drugs over 5 years and stayed TSH receptor antibody positive.

Indicated time point: persistent/refractory GD, antithyroid drugs over 5 years with positive TRAb. PBMC-extracted RNA yielded the TCR library. Researchers made TCR beta libraries by using iRepertoire HTBI primers and running Arm-PCR on CDR3 regions. MiXCR, run by TCRdb on the multiplex PCR reads, gives a single entry per CDR3 protein. The sample carries 310,000 or so distinct CDR3 sequences, roughly a fifth recorded once. There are 17 residues in the CDR3. Unmatched junction bases numbered 9, after V lost 0 bases and J lost 3 bases. Germline V CDR1 and CDR2: SGDLS, YYNGEE. The sample in question was peripheral blood mononuclear cells (PBMCs), obtained when the disease was refractory, from a patient treated with antithyroid drugs. The sequence was obtained from a female donor with Graves disease. The chain carries TRBV9 and TRBJ2-7; 10 bases map to TRBD2. The CDR3 nucleotides read TGTGCCAGCAGCGTAGGTAATAGCGGGAGGCTAGACTACGAGCAGTACTTC. Translating it yields CASSVGNSGRLDYEQYF.